This T cell receptor beta chain was captured in a study of regulatory T cells in long-lasting Graves disease. The sample holds many counts of this clonotype. This CDR3 has 16 residues. Trimming shortened V by 6 bases and J by 6 bases, and 20 bases separated the two germline ends. The time point is: persistent/refractory GD, antithyroid drugs over 5 years with positive TRAb. Researchers made the TCR library from RNA that was extracted from PBMCs. iRepertoire HTBI primers and Arm-PCR of CDR3 regions built TCR beta libraries. TCRdb re-called the multiplex PCR reads through MiXCR, storing one row per CDR3 protein. The sample holds around 450,000 distinct CDR3 sequences; roughly a fifth are singletons and the top ten take approximately 6.4%.

This TCR derives from a female donor with Graves disease. The chain carries TRBV12-3 or TRBV12-4 and TRBJ1-4, with D unresolved. The material was peripheral blood mononuclear cells (PBMCs), obtained when the disease was refractory, from a patient treated with antithyroid drugs. CDR3 sequence: CASRPGAVSADEKLFF. CDR3 nucleotides: TGTGCCAGCAGACCTGGTGCAGTCTCAGCTGATGAAAAACTGTTTTTT.